The next 25 T cell receptor beta chains were all read from a single sample in a study of blood T cell repertoires in COVID-19. The data were produced by immunoSEQ multiplex PCR, yet TCRdb's version contains in-frame clones alone and is incomplete. This sample carries roughly 370,000 clones, about 86% of them seen once, and the ten largest clones take roughly 9.4%. The specimen was PBMCs or T cells enriched from blood (not recorded which). The source of these receptors is a woman between 50 and 59 years old who had recovered from COVID-19.

This clone was detected a few times. The chain links TRBV4-1 to TRBJ1-5; D might be TRBD1 (5 bases). This CDR3 region has 13 residues. Germline CDR1 MGHRA, CDR2 YSYEKL. The V and J ends lost 5 bases and 7 bases respectively, with 12 bases between them. The CDR3 coding sequence is TGCGCCAGCAGCTCAGGGAGGCGCCAGCCCCAGCATTTT. Its translation: CASSSGRRQPQHF.

The chain recombines TRBV7-2 with TRBJ1-1, with no clear D. The length of the CDR3 is 16 residues. Germline loops: CDR1 SGHTA, CDR2 FQGNSA. Trimming took off 6 bases at V and 5 bases at J, with 22 bases between the two ends. The CDR3 sequence is CASSWTPNLGKTEAFF. The CDR3 DNA reads as TGTGCCAGCAGTTGGACTCCGAACTTGGGAAAAACTGAAGCTTTCTTT.

As to this clone: The same CDR3 is also encoded by other DNA sequences in this sample. The V gene is TRBV12-3 or TRBV12-4, the J gene TRBJ1-2, with no clear D. Trimming cost V 5 bases and J 2 bases, with 6 bases left between them. The CDR3 consists of 12 residues. CDR3 in DNA: TGTGCCAGCAGTCTGCTAAACTATGGCTACACCTTC. This translates into CASSLLNYGYTF.

The rearrangement links TRBV27 to TRBJ2-7; possibly TRBD2 for D (6 bases). V lost 3 bases to trimming and J lost 5 bases, with 11 bases between them. The germline CDR1 and CDR2 sequences are MNHEY and SMNVEV (reference sequence). The CDR3 is 13 residues long. CDR3 region: CASSFLGTDEQYF. The CDR3 DNA reads TGTGCCAGCAGTTTTTTAGGGACTGACGAGCAGTACTTC.

Only a few counts were recorded for this clone. This rearrangement joins TRBV4-3 to TRBJ2-7, with D possibly matching TRBD1 (6 bases). CDR1 is LGHNA, CDR2 YSLEER, per germline. The CDR3 covers 16 residues. V lost 0 bases and J 1 base, leaving 13 bases between the germline ends. The CDR3: CASSQDLRGRSYEQYF. Written as DNA, the CDR3 is TGCGCCAGCAGCCAAGATCTCAGGGGTCGGTCCTACGAGCAGTACTTC.

This clone has only one observation. This sequence joins TRBV27 and TRBJ1-1; 7 bases are shared with TRBD1. Germline loops: CDR1 MNHEY, CDR2 SMNVEV (reference sequence). The CDR3 contains 16 residues. The ends lost 5 bases at V and 0 bases at J; junction bases unmatched: 9. Here the CDR3 reads CASSSRQGLMNTEAFF. Here the CDR3 DNA reads TGTGCCAGCAGTAGCCGACAGGGCCTCATGAACACTGAAGCTTTCTTT.

The chain couples TRBV5-6 to TRBJ1-1; 11 bases fit TRBD1. The J segment lost 6 bases and the V segment lost 4 bases, leaving 8 bases of the junction unmatched. The germline V gene encodes CDR1 SGHDT and CDR2 YYEEEE. This CDR3 has 15 residues. The CDR3 region is CASSERGQGVPEAFF. CDR3 bases: TGTGCCAGCAGCGAGCGGGGACAGGGGGTTCCTGAAGCTTTCTTT.

The V and J genes are TRBV4-2 and TRBJ2-5; 9 positions match TRBD1. After removal of 4 bases from V and 4 bases from J, the junction contained 10 bases not matched to a gene. The germline V gene encodes CDR1 LGHNA and CDR2 YNFKEQ. This CDR3 contains 16 residues. CDR3 DNA: TGTGCCAGCAGCCGGGGACAGGGAGGCGGTCCAGAGACCCAGTACTTC. Protein product: CASSRGQGGGPETQYF.

The genes are TRBV3-1 (or the pseudogene TRBV3-2) and TRBJ1-2, with D possibly TRBD1 on 6 matching bases. Germline V CDR1 and CDR2: LGHDT, YNNKEL (reference sequence). The CDR3 totals 15 residues. Trimming took 0 bases from V and 6 from J, leaving 14 bases between them. Here the CDR3 reads CASSQEDQGWDGYTF. The CDR3 nucleotides read TGTGCCAGCAGCCAAGAGGATCAGGGGTGGGATGGCTACACCTTC.

The genes are TRBV2 and TRBJ1-3, with D maybe TRBD1 (5 bases). The V and J ends lost 6 bases and 2 bases respectively, with 8 bases between them. Germline V CDR1 and CDR2: SNHLY, FYNNEI. This CDR3 is 13 amino acids long. CDR3: CASRGQTGNTIYF. Written as DNA, the CDR3 is TGTGCCAGCAGGGGGCAAACTGGAAACACCATATATTTT.

V and J are TRBV18 and TRBJ1-5; 11 positions match TRBD1. The ends lost 2 bases at V and 9 bases at J; junction bases unmatched: 3. The germline gives CDR1 KGHSH, CDR2 LQKENI. The CDR3 runs 14 residues. In DNA, the CDR3 is TGTGCCAGCTCACCAGAGGGGACAGGGGGGCCCCAGCATTTT. Its translation: CASSPEGTGGPQHF.

V and J are TRBV6-2 or TRBV6-3 and TRBJ2-5; 12 nucleotides line up with TRBD1. CDR3 length equals 16 residues. The germline V gene has CDR1 MNHEY and CDR2 SVGEGT. The V gene end was trimmed by 5 bases and the J gene end by 4 bases; junction bases not matched to a gene: 8. CDR3 loop: CASSRGTGGAGETQYF. The DNA of the CDR3 is TGTGCCAGCAGTCGGGGGACAGGGGGCGCGGGAGAGACCCAGTACTTC.

The chain combines TRBV19 with TRBJ2-1; 9 bases line up with TRBD2. Per the germline V gene, CDR1 is LNHDA and CDR2 is SQIVND (reference sequence). Trimming removed 6 bases from V and 1 base from J; junction bases left unmatched: 7. The length of the CDR3 is 16 residues. The CDR3 bases are TGTGCCAGTAGCCTAAATAGCGGGGGATCCTACAATGAGCAGTTCTTC. It encodes CASSLNSGGSYNEQFF.

The chain links TRBV7-2 to TRBJ1-1, with D perhaps matching TRBD1 (5 bases). The CDR3 loop spans 16 amino acids. The germline CDR1 and CDR2 sequences are SGHTA and FQGNSA. The V gene lost 1 base and the J gene lost 1 base, with 13 bases spanning the gap. In DNA form, the CDR3 reads TGTGCCAGCAGCTTAGGATCGACAGCTACGAACACTGAAGCTTTCTTT. Its protein product is CASSLGSTATNTEAFF.

The J gene is TRBJ1-1, the V gene TRBV2, with D hard to call. V was shortened by 6 bases and J by 4 bases, with 15 bases between the two germline ends. The CDR3 is made up of 14 amino acids. Germline lookup yields CDR1 SNHLY and CDR2 FYNNEI. CDR3 DNA: TGTGCCAGCAGCGATAAACTTCGGGGCACTGAAGCTTTCTTT. It specifies CASSDKLRGTEAFF.

The rearrangement joins TRBV7-9 to TRBJ1-1; 8 nucleotides agree with TRBD1. Trimming at V came to 3 bases and at J to 8 bases, leaving 5 bases not matched to a gene. The CDR3 runs to 13 residues. The germline V gene has CDR1 SEHNR and CDR2 FQNEAQ (reference sequence). The CDR3 reads CASSFRDRREAFF. In DNA, the CDR3 is TGTGCCAGCAGCTTTCGGGACAGGAGGGAAGCTTTCTTT.

The genes are TRBV30 and TRBJ1-3; maybe TRBD1 (5 bases). Trimming removed 7 bases at V and 4 bases at J, with 17 bases between. CDR1 and CDR2 from the germline V gene are GTSNPN and SVGIG (reference sequence). This CDR3 is built from 14 residues. The CDR3 DNA sequence: TGTGCCTCGATCCTGACAGTCGGGGGAAACACCATATATTTT. Protein product: CASILTVGGNTIYF.

This sequence joins TRBV3-1 (or the pseudogene TRBV3-2) and TRBJ1-5; maybe TRBD1 (6 bases). CDR3 length equals 16 residues. V was clipped by 1 base and J by 7 bases, with 17 bases between them. Germline values: CDR1 LGHDT, CDR2 YNNKEL (reference sequence). The DNA for the CDR3 is TGTGCCAGCAGCCAAGGGGGGCCGGTAAGGGGCCAGCCCCAGCATTTT. It is translated as CASSQGGPVRGQPQHF.

The rearrangement uses TRBV7-9 and TRBJ2-3; 13 positions agree with TRBD2. The CDR3 is 16 residues long. J gave up 2 bases and V 5 bases, and 4 bases lay outside the gene matches. Germline lookup yields CDR1 SEHNR and CDR2 FQNEAQ (reference sequence). Here the CDR3 reads CASSSGTSGATDTQYF. The CDR3 region has the DNA TGTGCCAGCAGCAGCGGGACTAGCGGGGCCACAGATACGCAGTATTTT.

The rearrangement uses TRBV2 and TRBJ2-5; D gene ambiguous. This CDR3 has 15 residues. Trimming took off 7 bases at V and 2 bases at J, with 17 bases between the two ends. Germline V CDR1 and CDR2: SNHLY, FYNNEI. CDR3 nucleotides: TGTGCCAGCACTAGGTCTGGTAAACAACAAGAGACCCAGTACTTC. Encoded protein: CASTRSGKQQETQYF.

This chain joins TRBV11-1 and TRBJ2-6; 8 bases align to TRBD2. J was trimmed by 2 bases and V by 7 bases; bases with no gene match: 4. CDR3 size: 15 residues. Germline values: CDR1 SGHAT, CDR2 FQDESV (reference sequence). CDR3 DNA: TGTGCCAGCACCTCCGGGAGGGCTGGGGCCAACGTCCTGACTTTC. It encodes CASTSGRAGANVLTF.

The gene calls are TRBV28 and TRBJ2-4, with TRBD2 matching over 10 bases. Germline V lookup: CDR1 MDHEN, CDR2 SYDVKM. This CDR3 region has 15 residues. J gave up 8 bases and V 6 bases, and 10 bases lay outside the gene matches. Here the CDR3 reads CASSDERGGRYIQYF. The CDR3 coding sequence is TGTGCCAGCAGCGACGAGCGGGGGGGCCGGTACATTCAGTACTTC. The full variable domain, its missing parts supplied by reference TRBV28 and TRBJ2-4, is DVKVTQSSRYLVKRTGEKVFLECVQDMDHENMFWYRQDPGLGLRLIYFSYDVKMKEKGDIPEGYSVSREKKERFSLILESASTNQTSMYLCASSDERGGRYIQYFGAGTRLSVL.

This sequence joins TRBV27 and TRBJ1-2, with D possibly matching TRBD1 (6 bases). CDR3 length equals 15 residues. V was shortened by 5 bases and J by 1 base, with 14 bases between the two germline ends. CDR1 and CDR2 (germline): MNHEY, SMNVEV (reference sequence). CDR3 DNA: TGTGCCAGCAGTCTGGGGGCCGGAAATAACTATGGCTACACCTTC. Translation gives CASSLGAGNNYGYTF.

This chain uses TRBV13 with TRBJ1-1; unclear D gene. Germline CDR1 PRHDT, CDR2 FYEKMQ (reference sequence). Trimming left V 7 bases short and J 1 base short, with 16 bases between. The CDR3 extends over 15 amino acids. Written as DNA, the CDR3 is TGTGCCAGCACCTTTGCGGAGACTAAGAACACTGAAGCTTTCTTT. Protein: CASTFAETKNTEAFF.

The rearrangement links TRBV5-5 to TRBJ2-1; 8 nucleotides match TRBD2. Trimming took 2 bases from V and 5 from J; bases not matched to a gene: 3. The CDR3 is made up of 14 amino acids. Germline lookup yields CDR1 SGHKS and CDR2 YYEKEE (reference sequence). The CDR3 coding sequence is TGTGCCAGCAGCTTCACTAGCGGTCACAATGAGCAGTTCTTC. Amino acids: CASSFTSGHNEQFF.